This TCR beta chain was sequenced for a study of early T cells in non-severe SARS-CoV-2 infection. In the study overall: Sequencing was performed on bulk RNA from unsorted whole blood, leaving chains unpaired. Study-level points and caveats: Database matching using VDJdb favored anti-spike CD8 responses, with private and CD4 specificities left missing.

The ends were cut back, 3 bases at V and 1 base at J, with 8 bases in the middle. The germline gives CDR1 LNHDA, CDR2 SQIVND (reference sequence). This CDR3 is built from 14 residues. A note on this clonotype: What it binds is unknown.

Tagging with unique molecular identifiers was applied to individual cDNA molecules. TCRdb re-analysed the 5' RACE reads in MiXCR, keeping a single row per CDR3 protein. The sample includes 40,000 to 65,000 distinct CDR3 sequences, over 7.5% of them seen just once. The chain has TRBV19 and TRBJ2-3, with TRBD2 as a possible D gene (5 bases). The receptor was derived from an adult who was a healthcare worker with PCR-confirmed SARS-CoV-2 infection or an uninfected control (not recorded which). The sequencing input was whole blood. In DNA, the CDR3 is TGTGCCAGTAGTATCCTGGAGGGCACAGATACGCAGTATTTT. As protein: CASSILEGTDTQYF.